This T cell receptor (beta chain) was sequenced during a study of OX40 agonist ivuxolimab in advanced cancers. Germline lookup yields CDR1 MDHEN and CDR2 SYDVKM. The junction had 11 bases not matched to a gene; V was cut back by 10 bases and J by 5 bases. The CDR3 is 13 residues long. Clones were read by immunoSEQ multiplex PCR, and TCRdb kept only the in-frame ones, dropping some. The repertoire holds about 70,000 clones, with 86% as singletons. This sequence originates from an adult with an advanced solid tumor such as melanoma, head and neck, liver or kidney cancer. The source was CD4+ or CD8+ T cells sorted from blood, collected in a trial of the OX40 agonist ivuxolimab. V is TRBV28 and J is TRBJ2-7, with TRBD2 identical over 7 bases. The CDR3 is CATREGTRNEQYF. The CDR3 DNA is TGTGCCACCAGGGAGGGTACAAGGAACGAGCAGTACTTC. Full variable domain (rest looked up from reference TRBV28 and TRBJ2-7): DVKVTQSSRYLVKRTGEKVFLECVQDMDHENMFWYRQDPGLGLRLIYFSYDVKMKEKGDIPEGYSVSREKKERFSLILESASTNQTSMYLCATREGTRNEQYFGPGTRLTVT.